This TCR beta chain is drawn from a study of a mutant IDH1 vaccine in newly diagnosed glioma. Whole-study results and caveats: Pseudoprogression seemed unlinked to shifts in top peripheral T cell clonotypes.

Libraries were prepared by immunoSEQ multiplex PCR; TCRdb keeps only in-frame clonotypes and omits some of them. The sample contains approximately 110,000 clones, 75% to 90% of which appear only once. Points on this clone: Its antigen is unknown.

The germline V gene has CDR1 LNHDA and CDR2 SQIVND (reference sequence). The J segment lost 4 bases and the V segment lost 6 bases, leaving 0 bases of the junction unmatched. The CDR3 loop spans 12 amino acids. The time point here: week 11, during vaccination. It was 300 ug of mutant IDH1 20-mer peptide that made up each vaccine dose, given with topical imiquimod. The sample in question was PBMCs, obtained from a glioma patient whose treatment included an IDH1 peptide vaccine. The TCR originated in a woman aged 45 to 65 with glioma. The chain employs TRBV19 and TRBJ1-5, with 7 bases fitting TRBD1. The CDR3 DNA reads TGTGCCAGTAGGACAGGGAATCAGCCCCAGCATTTT. The encoded protein is CASRTGNQPQHF. The whole variable domain, remainder taken from reference TRBV19 and TRBJ1-5, is DGGITQSPKYLFRKEGQNVTLSCEQNLNHDAMYWYRQDPGQGLRLIYYSQIVNDFQKGDIAEGYSVSREKKESFPLTVTSAQKNPTAFYLCASRTGNQPQHFGDGTRLSIL.